This T cell receptor (beta chain) was captured by sequencing in a study of blood T cell repertoires in COVID-19. Turning to the study itself: Specimens from acute and convalescent COVID-19 originated in the United States, Italy and Spain.

This table comes from immunoSEQ multiplex PCR, and its TCRdb copy is limited to in-frame clones, with some not included. The table records some 190,000 clones, 70% to 90% of them present only once. The trim removed 9 bases at V and 4 bases at J, leaving 4 bases unmatched. Germline loops: CDR1 MNHEY, CDR2 SMNVEV (reference sequence). The CDR3 has 12 residues. The material sequenced was peripheral blood. The source of this sequence is a human donor with active or convalescent COVID-19. The donor label of this sample is uncertain. The rearrangement joins TRBV27 to TRBJ1-2, with TRBD1 matching over 8 bases. CDR3 residues: CASWDRTYGYTF. DNA for the CDR3: TGTGCCAGTTGGGACAGGACCTATGGCTACACCTTC.